This T cell receptor (beta chain) was retrieved from a study of quantifying T cell responses using KT2 cells (dated by TCRdb to 2017 to 2019). Context from the whole study: RNA was DNase-treated and reverse transcribed with TCR alpha and beta constant-region primers, mostly using SuperScript III. To avoid over-amplification, PCR2 was carried out as a SYBR Green qPCR and halted once a predetermined fluorescence threshold was reached. Under optimum conditions, the T4 ligation step was estimated to exceed 8% efficiency.

This clonotype occurred many times. What this receptor recognizes is not known. The sample holds no much larger clone one base away, and base qualities are not on file. To prepare the library, UMI-ligation and nested PCR was applied. T4 RNA ligase 1 was used to ligate a single-stranded oligonucleotide containing the Illumina SP2 sequence and a UMI to the 3' end of the cDNA. PCR1 consisted of about 4 cycles (98 degrees C 15 s, 69 degrees C 30 s, 72 degrees C 40 s), and for the beta primer an equimolar mix of RC1.1 and RC1.2 was used to cover TRBC1 and TRBC2. From PCR2 onward, TCR alpha and beta chains were processed separately, and sample indices and Illumina adaptors were added. The UMI was composed of 12 random nucleotides, arranged as two hexamers separated by a spacer, and was positioned after an 8-base spacer. Libraries were sequenced on an Illumina MiSeq with v2 2x251 paired-end chemistry, typically 12 samples per run. PhiX DNA at about 5-7.5% was added to each sequencing library to increase diversity. As for how the authors treated the data: The raw reads were converted into FASTQ with bcl2fastq and then demultiplexed by dual indices with Demultiplexor. V and J genes were assigned by Decombinator through tag matching that permitted a single base-pair mismatch. Using UMIs, Collapsinator corrected both sequencing errors and the frequency errors that come from PCR heterogeneity. CDR3Translator converted Decombinator identifiers to nucleotide sequence, translated to amino acids, and extracted CDR3 using C- and N-terminal motifs. Each distinct KT2 TCR was counted as one cluster of KT2 sequences that shared a single unique molecular identifier. TCRdb redid the processing of the public reads, applying fastp at Q25 and MiXCR, and retained in-frame beta chains. Entries are consolidated by CDR3 protein sequence, retaining the most common genes and DNA. TCRdb, not the original authors, processed these V and J calls. The sample table contains under 35,000 distinct CDR3 sequences; only one count was recorded for more than 7% of them. The ten largest clones add up to approximately 14% of the sample.

Study-level results and caveats: A linear scaling of KT2 alpha and beta sequence counts with input KT2 cell number was observed over several orders of magnitude. Even at the lowest spike-in tested, roughly one KT2 cell per 100,000 PBMC, KT2 sequences were still detected. The study did not include a side-by-side comparison of this pipeline with other TCR sequencing techniques. Saturation was seen in the detection of KT2 sequences when very high numbers of KT2 cells were spiked in.

From the cysteine up to the phenylalanine, the CDR3 has a length of 16 residues. Left in the record is the CDR3 DNA by itself, 48 bases read in frame from the first base. Cut back by 0 bases and 10 bases, the V and J ends lie 21 bases apart. The CDR1 and CDR2 encoded by the germline V gene (reference sequence) are LNHNV and YYDKDF. Known numbers of KT2, a T cell clone whose TCR had been sequenced previously, were spiked into unfractionated PBMC to test the sensitivity and accuracy of the pipeline. A range of KT2-to-PBMC ratios was produced by mixing KT2 cells with a fixed number of PBMC. The specimen sequenced was PBMCs spiked with cells of the T cell clone KT2. This receptor was taken from a human donor. The chain couples TRBV15 to TRBJ1-2; a tentative D match to TRBD1 spans 6 bases. The CDR3 corresponds to CATSRDYLGHRVVYTF. The DNA sequence follows: TGTGCCACCAGCAGAGATTACTTGGGGCACAGGGTGGTCTACACCTTC.